The 28 T cell receptor beta chains below were found in one sample sequenced in a study of technical replicates of blood from a few donors. The repertoire was sequenced with immunoSEQ multiplex PCR; TCRdb's copy has only in-frame clones and lacks some. This table holds 100,000 or so clones, around 96% found once. Sample: T cells isolated from PBMCs. These receptors originate from a human donor in good health.

This chain links TRBV18 with TRBJ2-1, with D perhaps matching TRBD2 (5 bases). The CDR3 is 15 amino acids. Germline-derived CDR1 and CDR2 are KGHSH and LQKENI. Between the trimmed V and J ends, which lost 3 bases and 6 bases, there was a span of 15 bases. The CDR3 here is CASSPGLTYSNEQFF. In DNA, the CDR3 is TGTGCCAGCTCACCTGGACTGACCTACAGCAATGAGCAGTTCTTC.

This chain links TRBV9 with TRBJ2-7; 7 positions match TRBD1. V trimming: 3 bases; J trimming: 7 bases; junction bases outside the gene matches: 13. This CDR3 is 15 amino acids long. Germline CDR1 and CDR2: SGDLS and YYNGEE. As DNA, the CDR3 is TGTGCCAGCAGCGAGAGGGACAGCCGGTTGGGGGAGCAGTACTTC. Its protein is CASSERDSRLGEQYF.

The chain has TRBV20-1 and TRBJ1-2; D remains unclear. The V end lost 7 bases, the J end lost 5 bases, and 11 bases lay between the germline ends. The CDR3 contains 11 residues. Germline CDR1 DFQATT, CDR2 SNEGSKA (reference sequence). CDR3: CSVSLEYGYTF. The CDR3 nucleotides are TGCAGTGTTAGCTTGGAGTATGGCTACACCTTC.

The chain combines TRBV15 with TRBJ2-7; no clear D. Per the germline V gene, CDR1 is LNHNV and CDR2 is YYDKDF (reference sequence). Trimming took off 0 bases at V and 3 bases at J, with 3 bases between the two ends. The CDR3 runs 12 residues. DNA of the CDR3: TGTGCCACCAGCAGAGACAGCTACGAGCAGTACTTC. This gives the protein CATSRDSYEQYF.

The gene calls are TRBV27 and TRBJ2-7; 8 positions match TRBD2. Germline V lookup: CDR1 MNHEY, CDR2 SMNVEV (reference sequence). The CDR3 length is 17 residues. V lost 2 bases to trimming and J lost 0 bases; unmatched junction nucleotides: 9. CDR3 region: CASSLLSSGGPSYEQYF. In DNA, the CDR3 is TGTGCCAGCAGTTTACTCTCCAGCGGGGGTCCCTCCTACGAGCAGTACTTC.

The rearrangement uses TRBV2 and TRBJ2-5, with D possibly being TRBD1 (5 bases). The CDR3 is made up of 13 amino acids. Germline V gives CDR1 SNHLY, CDR2 FYNNEI. The ends were cut back, 3 bases at V and 5 bases at J, with 10 bases in the middle. The CDR3 spells CASSDQGRETQYF. The CDR3 region has the DNA TGTGCCAGCAGTGATCAGGGCCGGGAGACCCAGTACTTC.

The V gene is TRBV5-4, the J gene TRBJ2-3; 8 positions agree with TRBD2. Per germline, CDR1 SGHNT and CDR2 YYREEE (reference sequence). V trimming: 0 bases; J trimming: 6 bases; junction bases outside the gene matches: 3. The CDR3 length is 14 residues. The CDR3 DNA reads TGTGCCAGCAGCTTGGCGGGAGGGCCCGATACGCAGTATTTT. This gives the protein CASSLAGGPDTQYF.

The gene calls are TRBV9 and TRBJ2-3; perhaps TRBD2 as D (5 bases). V lost 0 bases, J lost 4 bases, and 15 bases lay in between. Germline CDR1 reads SGDLS; CDR2 reads YYNGEE. The CDR3 runs to 16 residues. The CDR3 DNA sequence: TGTGCCAGCAGCGTAGGAGGTGGGAGAAGGTCAGATACGCAGTATTTT. Translating it yields CASSVGGGRRSDTQYF.

CDR3 amino acids: CASSELGQGFSTEAFF. CDR3 DNA: TGTGCCAGCAGTGAATTGGGACAGGGGTTCAGCACTGAAGCTTTCTTT. The chain carries TRBV25-1 and TRBJ1-1, with 10 bases fitting TRBD1. Germline CDR1 MGHDK, CDR2 SYGVNS. This CDR3 comprises 16 residues. With V trimmed by 1 base and J by 4 bases, 6 bases remained unmatched.

The chain carries TRBV29-1 and TRBJ2-7, with 7 bases lining up with TRBD2. The CDR3 is 14 residues long. J gave up 0 bases and V 5 bases, and 7 bases lay outside the gene matches. Per the germline V gene, CDR1 is SQVTM and CDR2 is ANQGSEA. CDR3 loop: CSVSSGDSSYEQYF. Written as DNA, the CDR3 is TGCAGCGTTTCGAGCGGGGATAGCTCCTACGAGCAGTACTTC.

The DNA of the CDR3 is TGTGCCGTGGGACAGGGTGGAGATACGCAGTATTTT. Protein sequence: CAVGQGGDTQYF. The chain uses TRBV30 and TRBJ2-3; TRBD1 matches at 9 bases. Germline CDR1 reads GTSNPN; CDR2 reads SVGIG (reference sequence). This CDR3 spans 12 amino acids. V dropped 8 bases and J dropped 5; count of bases not matched to a gene: 5.

V is TRBV6-4 and J is TRBJ1-5; 9 bases agree with TRBD1. CDR3 length: 15 amino acids. The germline gives CDR1 MRHNA, CDR2 SNTAGT. After removal of 3 bases from V and 10 bases from J, the junction contained 10 bases not matched to a gene. The CDR3, as DNA: TGTGCCAGCAGTGAGGAATCCGGGACAGGGATACCCCAGCATTTT. It encodes CASSEESGTGIPQHF.

The chain carries TRBV9 and TRBJ2-5, with TRBD1 as a possible D gene (6 bases). Trimming took 4 bases from V and 5 from J, leaving 18 bases between them. Germline lookup yields CDR1 SGDLS and CDR2 YYNGEE. CDR3 length equals 15 residues. CDR3 protein: CASSPMTDSGETQYF. The CDR3 nucleotides are TGTGCCAGCAGCCCCATGACGGACAGTGGGGAGACCCAGTACTTC.

The V gene is TRBV21-1, the J gene TRBJ1-5; TRBD1, the D gene given by the table, was not confirmed from the DNA. TRBV21-1 is deemed a pseudogene. This CDR3 spans 14 amino acids. The CDR3 loop reads CASSIQDSNQPQHF. The DNA of the CDR3 is TGTGCCAGCAGCATACAGGATAGCAATCAGCCCCAGCATTTT.

The V call is TRBV29-1, the J call TRBJ2-3; weak D call: TRBD2 (6 bases). This CDR3 is 14 amino acids long. V gave up 6 bases and J gave up 6 bases, with 19 bases separating them. From germline, CDR1 is SQVTM and CDR2 ANQGSEA. CDR3 bases: TGCAGCGTGAGACGGGAGATTAATACGGATACGCAGTATTTT. Translation: CSVRREINTDTQYF.

The rearrangement uses TRBV6-4 and TRBJ1-5; TRBD1 matches at 12 bases. From germline, CDR1 is MRHNA and CDR2 SNTAGT. There are 17 residues in the CDR3. V was pared by 4 bases and J by 1 base, with 5 bases of the junction left unmatched. The CDR3 spells CASSVGQGAPSNQPQHF. The CDR3 DNA sequence: TGTGCCAGCAGTGTGGGACAGGGGGCACCGAGCAATCAGCCCCAGCATTTT.

To note about this clone: The identical CDR3 is also encoded by other nucleotide sequences in the sample. This chain links TRBV9 with TRBJ2-7; D unclear. Looked up from germline, CDR1 is SGDLS and CDR2 is YYNGEE. The CDR3 extends over 13 amino acids. Trimming removed 0 bases from V and 3 bases from J, with 7 bases in between. The CDR3 DNA reads as TGTGCCAGCAGCGTAGGAGATAGCTACGAGCAGTACTTC. Residues: CASSVGDSYEQYF.

The DNA for the CDR3 is TGTGCCAGCAGCGAGGGTCTAGCGGAGGGCTACGAGCAGTACTTC. It is translated as CASSEGLAEGYEQYF. The V gene is TRBV9, the J gene TRBJ2-7, with 7 bases fitting TRBD2. Unmatched junction bases numbered 9, after V lost 3 bases and J lost 3 bases. CDR1 and CDR2 from the germline V gene are SGDLS and YYNGEE. The CDR3 is made up of 15 amino acids.

The rearrangement links TRBV4-3 to TRBJ2-7; D is perhaps TRBD1 (6 bases). Trimming shortened V by 1 base and J by 1 base, and 8 bases separated the two germline ends. The CDR3 contains 14 residues. CDR1 and CDR2 (germline): LGHNA, YSLEER. CDR3 sequence: CASSQVQGSYEQYF. The CDR3 DNA reads as TGCGCCAGCAGCCAAGTCCAGGGGTCCTACGAGCAGTACTTC.

The gene calls are TRBV4-1 and TRBJ1-2, with 7 positions matching TRBD1. The CDR3 runs 16 residues. With V trimmed by 0 bases and J by 5 bases, 9 bases remained unmatched. Germline CDR1 and CDR2: MGHRA and YSYEKL. CDR3 in DNA: TGCGCCAGCAGCCAAGATGGAGGGGGCTACGGTTATGGCTACACCTTC. It encodes CASSQDGGGYGYGYTF.

The chain joins TRBV9 to TRBJ2-7; the match to TRBD2 covers 9 bases. V lost 4 bases to trimming and J lost 2 bases; unmatched junction nucleotides: 7. CDR3 length: 15 residues. The germline CDR1 and CDR2 sequences are SGDLS and YYNGEE. CDR3 DNA sequence: TGTGCCAGCAGCCCAAGTAGCGGGAGTACCTACGAGCAGTACTTC. This sequence encodes CASSPSSGSTYEQYF.

The chain combines TRBV10-3 with TRBJ2-7, with TRBD1 matching over 9 bases. J was trimmed by 3 bases and V by 2 bases; bases with no gene match: 8. The CDR3 totals 16 residues. CDR1 is ENHRY and CDR2 is SYGVKD in the germline V gene. The CDR3 DNA reads as TGTGCCATCAGTGAGCCAAGGACAGGGGCCAACTACGAGCAGTACTTC. This gives the protein CAISEPRTGANYEQYF.

V is TRBV6-1 and J is TRBJ1-3, with D tentatively TRBD1 (5 bases). The germline CDR1 and CDR2 sequences are MNHNS and SASEGT. The CDR3 is 12 residues long. Deletions cut 8 bases from V and 1 base from J, with 6 bases between. CDR3 DNA sequence: TGTGCCAGCCGACAGTCTGGAAACACCATATATTTT. Translating it yields CASRQSGNTIYF.

This clone was recorded only once. V usage is TRBV15 and J usage is TRBJ2-7; 7 bases map to TRBD2. CDR3 length: 21 residues. J gave up 3 bases and V 0 bases, and 23 bases lay outside the gene matches. Germline-derived CDR1 and CDR2 are LNHNV and YYDKDF (reference sequence). CDR3 nucleotides: TGTGCCACCAGCAGAGATCTAGGCGGGAGCTTAACATTAGCTTGGGGCTACGAGCAGTACTTC. It is translated as CATSRDLGGSLTLAWGYEQYF.

CDR3 in DNA: TGTGCCAGCAGTTTAAAGGCCGGACATTCTACCTACGAGCAGTACTTC. This translates into CASSLKAGHSTYEQYF. This chain links TRBV27 with TRBJ2-7; D possibly corresponds to TRBD1 (5 bases). The CDR3 is 16 amino acids. Germline V gene lookup returns CDR1 MNHEY and CDR2 SMNVEV (reference sequence). With 2 bases removed from V and 2 bases from J, the gap between germline ends came to 16 bases.

This chain links TRBV28 with TRBJ2-7, with a weak D call TRBD1 (5 bases). V was pared by 3 bases and J by 0 bases, with 12 bases between. Germline lookup yields CDR1 MDHEN and CDR2 SYDVKM. CDR3 length: 15 amino acids. The CDR3 is CASSFREDSSYEQYF. The CDR3, as DNA: TGTGCCAGCAGTTTTAGGGAAGACAGCTCCTACGAGCAGTACTTC. Using reference TRBV28 and TRBJ2-7 for the parts outside the CDR3, the full variable domain is DVKVTQSSRYLVKRTGEKVFLECVQDMDHENMFWYRQDPGLGLRLIYFSYDVKMKEKGDIPEGYSVSREKKERFSLILESASTNQTSMYLCASSFREDSSYEQYFGPGTRLTVT.

The chain recombines TRBV4-1 with TRBJ2-7; 9 bases agree with TRBD2. CDR1 and CDR2 (germline): MGHRA, YSYEKL. CDR3 length equals 16 residues. Losses at the gene ends were 3 bases for V and 2 bases for J; bases not matched to a gene: 8. The CDR3 DNA sequence: TGCGCCAGCAGCCAGGGAGCGGGAGGCTCTCCCTACGAGCAGTACTTC. This encodes CASSQGAGGSPYEQYF.

This rearrangement joins TRBV4-1 to TRBJ2-7; a possible D gene is TRBD1 (6 bases). Looked up from germline, CDR1 is MGHRA and CDR2 is YSYEKL. The CDR3 consists of 17 residues. Trimming pared 0 bases from V and 3 bases from J, leaving 18 bases between. The CDR3 loop is CASSQEYSLQGYYEQYF. Written as DNA, the CDR3 is TGCGCCAGCAGCCAAGAGTATAGTCTACAGGGTTACTACGAGCAGTACTTC.